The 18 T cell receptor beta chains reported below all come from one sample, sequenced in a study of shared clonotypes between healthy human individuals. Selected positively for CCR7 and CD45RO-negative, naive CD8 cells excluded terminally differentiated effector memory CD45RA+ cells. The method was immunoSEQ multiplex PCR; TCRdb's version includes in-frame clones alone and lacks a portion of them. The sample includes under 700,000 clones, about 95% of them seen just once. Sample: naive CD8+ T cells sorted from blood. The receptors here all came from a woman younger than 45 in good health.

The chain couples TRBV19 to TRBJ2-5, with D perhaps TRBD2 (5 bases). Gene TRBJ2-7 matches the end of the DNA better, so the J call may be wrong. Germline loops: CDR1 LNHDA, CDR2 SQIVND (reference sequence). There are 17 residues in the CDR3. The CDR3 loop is CASSRPPSPRGSYEQYF. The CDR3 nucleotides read TGTGCCAGTAGTAGACCCCCTAGCCCCCGTGGCTCCTACGAGCAGTACTTC.

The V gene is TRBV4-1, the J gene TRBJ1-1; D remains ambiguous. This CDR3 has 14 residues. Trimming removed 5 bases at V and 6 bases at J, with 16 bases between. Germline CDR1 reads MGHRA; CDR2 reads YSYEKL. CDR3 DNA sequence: TGCGCCAGCAGCGCGGTGGCGGAGAGCCCTGAAGCTTTCTTT. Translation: CASSAVAESPEAFF.

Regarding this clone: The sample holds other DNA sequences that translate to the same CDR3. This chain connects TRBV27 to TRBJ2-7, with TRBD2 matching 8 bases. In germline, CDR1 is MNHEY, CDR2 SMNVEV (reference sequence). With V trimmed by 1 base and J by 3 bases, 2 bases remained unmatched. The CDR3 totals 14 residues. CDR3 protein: CASSLWSGSYEQYF. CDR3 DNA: TGTGCCAGCAGTTTATGGAGCGGGAGCTACGAGCAGTACTTC.

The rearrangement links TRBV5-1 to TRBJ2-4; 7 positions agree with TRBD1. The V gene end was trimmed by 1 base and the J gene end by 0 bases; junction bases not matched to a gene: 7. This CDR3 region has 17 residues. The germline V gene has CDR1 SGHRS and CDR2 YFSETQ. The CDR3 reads CASSLSDRVLAKNIQYF. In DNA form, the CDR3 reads TGCGCCAGCAGCTTGAGTGACAGGGTGCTAGCCAAAAACATTCAGTACTTC.

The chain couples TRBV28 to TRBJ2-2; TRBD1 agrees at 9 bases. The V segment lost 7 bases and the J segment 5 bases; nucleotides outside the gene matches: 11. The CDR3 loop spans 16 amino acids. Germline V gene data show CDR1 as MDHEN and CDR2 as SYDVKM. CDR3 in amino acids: CASIRTQGAKTGELFF. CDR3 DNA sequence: TGTGCCAGCATCAGGACACAGGGGGCAAAAACCGGGGAGCTGTTTTTT.

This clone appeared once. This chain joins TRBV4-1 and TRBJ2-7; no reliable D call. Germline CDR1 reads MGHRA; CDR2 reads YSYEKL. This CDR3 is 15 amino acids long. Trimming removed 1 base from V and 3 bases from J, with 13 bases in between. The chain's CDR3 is CASSQGRDLNYEQYF. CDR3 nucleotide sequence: TGCGCCAGCAGCCAAGGCAGAGATCTGAACTACGAGCAGTACTTC.

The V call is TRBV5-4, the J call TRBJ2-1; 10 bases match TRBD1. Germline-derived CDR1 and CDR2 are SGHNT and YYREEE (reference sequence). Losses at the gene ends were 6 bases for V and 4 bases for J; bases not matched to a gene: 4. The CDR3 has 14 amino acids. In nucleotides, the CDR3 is TGTGCCAGCAACCCGGGACAGGGGTACAATGAGCAGTTCTTC. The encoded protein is CASNPGQGYNEQFF.

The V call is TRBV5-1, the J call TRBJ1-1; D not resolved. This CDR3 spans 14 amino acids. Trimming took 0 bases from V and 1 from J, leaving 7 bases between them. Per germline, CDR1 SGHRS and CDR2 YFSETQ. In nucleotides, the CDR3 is TGCGCCAGCAGCTTGGCACCTACGAACACTGAAGCTTTCTTT. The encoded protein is CASSLAPTNTEAFF.

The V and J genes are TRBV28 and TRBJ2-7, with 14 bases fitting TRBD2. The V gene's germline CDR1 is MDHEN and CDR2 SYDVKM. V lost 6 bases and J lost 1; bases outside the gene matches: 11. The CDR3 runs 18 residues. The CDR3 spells CASRARTSGRNPSYEQYF. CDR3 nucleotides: TGTGCCAGCAGAGCGAGGACTAGCGGGAGGAACCCTTCCTACGAGCAGTACTTC. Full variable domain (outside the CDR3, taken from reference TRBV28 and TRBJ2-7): DVKVTQSSRYLVKRTGEKVFLECVQDMDHENMFWYRQDPGLGLRLIYFSYDVKMKEKGDIPEGYSVSREKKERFSLILESASTNQTSMYLCASRARTSGRNPSYEQYFGPGTRLTVT.

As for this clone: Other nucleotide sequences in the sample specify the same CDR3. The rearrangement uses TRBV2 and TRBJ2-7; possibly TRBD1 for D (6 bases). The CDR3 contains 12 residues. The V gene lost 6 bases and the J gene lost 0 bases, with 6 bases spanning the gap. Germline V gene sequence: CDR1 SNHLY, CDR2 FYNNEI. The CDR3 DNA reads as TGTGCCAGCAGACAGGGCTCCTACGAGCAGTACTTC. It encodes CASRQGSYEQYF.

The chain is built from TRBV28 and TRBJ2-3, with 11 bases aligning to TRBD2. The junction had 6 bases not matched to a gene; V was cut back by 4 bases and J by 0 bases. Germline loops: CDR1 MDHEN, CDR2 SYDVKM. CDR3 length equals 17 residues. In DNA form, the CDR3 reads TGTGCCAGCAGTTACTCCCGGACTAGCGGGAGCACAGATACGCAGTATTTT. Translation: CASSYSRTSGSTDTQYF.

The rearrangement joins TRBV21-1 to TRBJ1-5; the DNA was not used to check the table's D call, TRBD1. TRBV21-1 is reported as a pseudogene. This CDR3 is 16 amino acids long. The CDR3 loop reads CASIGGRGLRNQPQHF. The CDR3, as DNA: TGTGCCAGCATAGGGGGCAGGGGGCTTCGCAATCAGCCCCAGCATTTT.

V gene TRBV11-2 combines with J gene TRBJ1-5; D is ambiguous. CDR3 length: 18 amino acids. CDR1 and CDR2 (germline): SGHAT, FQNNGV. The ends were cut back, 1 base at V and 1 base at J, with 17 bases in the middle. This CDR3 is CASSLGCNWVWSNQPQHF. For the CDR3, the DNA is TGTGCCAGCAGCTTAGGGTGTAACTGGGTTTGGAGCAATCAGCCCCAGCATTTT.

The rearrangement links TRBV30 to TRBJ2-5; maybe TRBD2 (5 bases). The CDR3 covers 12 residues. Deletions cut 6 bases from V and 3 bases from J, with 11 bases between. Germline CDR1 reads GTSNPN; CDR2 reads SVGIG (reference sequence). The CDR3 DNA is TGTGCCTGTAGAGGAGCGGAAGAGACCCAGTACTTC. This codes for CACRGAEETQYF.

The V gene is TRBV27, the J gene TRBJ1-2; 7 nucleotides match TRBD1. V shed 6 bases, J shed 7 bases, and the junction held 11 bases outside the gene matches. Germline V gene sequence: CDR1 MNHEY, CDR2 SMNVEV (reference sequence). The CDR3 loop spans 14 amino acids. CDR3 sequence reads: CASSIIQGVGGYTF. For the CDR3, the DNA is TGTGCCAGCAGCATCATTCAGGGGGTCGGTGGCTACACCTTC.

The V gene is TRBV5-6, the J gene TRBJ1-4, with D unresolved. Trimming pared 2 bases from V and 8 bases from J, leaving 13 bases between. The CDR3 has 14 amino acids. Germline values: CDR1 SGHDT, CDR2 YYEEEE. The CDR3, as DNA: TGTGCCAGCAGCTTTTCGCACCGGCAAGAAAAACTGTTTTTT. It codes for CASSFSHRQEKLFF.

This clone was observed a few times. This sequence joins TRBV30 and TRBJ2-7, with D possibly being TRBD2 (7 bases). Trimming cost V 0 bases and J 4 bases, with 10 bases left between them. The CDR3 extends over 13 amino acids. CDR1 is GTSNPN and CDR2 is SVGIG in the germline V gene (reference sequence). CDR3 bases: TGTGCCTGGAGTGTAGGGGGGGGGTACGAGCAGTACTTC. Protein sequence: CAWSVGGGYEQYF. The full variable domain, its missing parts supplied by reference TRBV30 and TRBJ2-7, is SQTIHQWPATLVQPVGSPLSLECTVEGTSNPNLYWYRQAAGRGLQLLFYSVGIGQISSEVPQNLSASRPQDRQFILSSKKLLLSDSGFYLCAWSVGGGYEQYFGPGTRLTVT.

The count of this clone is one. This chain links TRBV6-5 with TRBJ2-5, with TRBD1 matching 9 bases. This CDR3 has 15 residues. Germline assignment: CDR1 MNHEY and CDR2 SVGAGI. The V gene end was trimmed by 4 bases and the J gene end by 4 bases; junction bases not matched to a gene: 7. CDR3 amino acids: CASSSGTGSRETQYF. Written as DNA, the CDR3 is TGTGCCAGCAGTTCCGGGACAGGGAGTAGAGAGACCCAGTACTTC.